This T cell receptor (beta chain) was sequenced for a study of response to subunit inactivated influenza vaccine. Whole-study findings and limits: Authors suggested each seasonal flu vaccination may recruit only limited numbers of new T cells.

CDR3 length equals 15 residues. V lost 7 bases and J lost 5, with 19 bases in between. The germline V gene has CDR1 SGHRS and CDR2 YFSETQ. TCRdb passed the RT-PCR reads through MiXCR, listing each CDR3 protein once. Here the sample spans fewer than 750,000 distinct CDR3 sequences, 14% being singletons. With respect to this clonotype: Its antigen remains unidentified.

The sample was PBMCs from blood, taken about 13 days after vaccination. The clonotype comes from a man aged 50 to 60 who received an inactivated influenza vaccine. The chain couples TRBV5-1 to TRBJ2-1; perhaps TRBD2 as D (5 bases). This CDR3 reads CASAPSSITHNEQFF. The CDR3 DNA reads TGCGCCAGCGCCCCCTCTAGCATTACCCACAATGAGCAGTTCTTC.